A selection of T cell receptor beta chains follows, all from one sample in a study of cytomegalovirus exposure and HLA in healthy donors. Assay used: immunoSEQ multiplex PCR; TCRdb lists only in-frame clones, some missing. The table has around 200,000 clones, around 67% seen once. Sequencing input: PBMCs. The receptors here all came from a woman aged 25-40 years in good health and CMV-seropositive. The conserved cysteine and the conserved F or W are not part of the CDR3 here.

CDR3	J	V
ASRDYYNYEQY	TRBJ2-7	TRBV6-1
ASSDPRGLHPDTQY	TRBJ2-3	TRBV28
ASGRRANYGYT	TRBJ1-2	TRBV6-5
ASSLFGEQF	TRBJ2-1	TRBV5-4
ASSQDGVFSYNEQF	TRBJ2-1	TRBV4-1
ASSTAGVGSYEQY	TRBJ2-7	TRBV27
ASSTSGGGSPLH	TRBJ1-6	TRBV7-6
ASSLDRTPTDTQY	TRBJ2-3	TRBV5-1
ASSQELGSGREQY	TRBJ2-7	TRBV4-1
ASSPTQGTGANVLT	TRBJ2-6	TRBV18
ASSGLTGQAEAF	TRBJ1-1	TRBV14
ASSRTGLYEQY	TRBJ2-7	TRBV27
ASTTLTGCEAF	TRBJ1-1	TRBV9
ASSDGTGGTGELF	TRBJ2-2	TRBV6-4
ARSLAREVRLNTEAF	TRBJ1-1	TRBV5-3
ASNPGDVDTQY	TRBJ2-3	TRBV9
ASSLGPYSSYEQY	TRBJ2-7	TRBV5-1
ASSMVGQIYEQY	TRBJ2-7	TRBV19
ASSERGRDNEQF	TRBJ2-1	TRBV6-1
ASSLGTGPSYEQY	TRBJ2-7	TRBV27
ASSTTANTGELF	TRBJ2-2	TRBV19
ASSLSMEWRDTQY	TRBJ2-3	TRBV27
ASFLEATWNTEAF	TRBJ1-1	TRBV18
ASSISLAGSYNEQF	TRBJ2-1	TRBV19
ASRRGTSGTGELF	TRBJ2-2	TRBV28
ASSTGTGIYGYT	TRBJ1-2	TRBV7-9
ASSISTGELF	TRBJ2-2	TRBV19
ASSGPHGRAFNDEQF	TRBJ2-1	TRBV9
SLGQSTEAF	TRBJ1-1	TRBV20-1
ASSLKWDRSYGYT	TRBJ1-2	TRBV7-8
ASKLVGGGYNEQF	TRBJ2-1	TRBV6-5
ASSRLEWSYNEQF	TRBJ2-1	TRBV28
ASRDRVDEQY	TRBJ2-7	TRBV2
ASSHHGQGLPPLH	TRBJ1-6	TRBV14
ASSSNSGKSSYNEQF	TRBJ2-1	TRBV7-9
ASSSGSGPTDTQY	TRBJ2-3	TRBV19
ASSLTLAGGAEISGNTIY	TRBJ1-3	TRBV7-8
ASSPDRGVDEQY	TRBJ2-7	TRBV28
ASSRIRGPNEQF	TRBJ2-1	TRBV16